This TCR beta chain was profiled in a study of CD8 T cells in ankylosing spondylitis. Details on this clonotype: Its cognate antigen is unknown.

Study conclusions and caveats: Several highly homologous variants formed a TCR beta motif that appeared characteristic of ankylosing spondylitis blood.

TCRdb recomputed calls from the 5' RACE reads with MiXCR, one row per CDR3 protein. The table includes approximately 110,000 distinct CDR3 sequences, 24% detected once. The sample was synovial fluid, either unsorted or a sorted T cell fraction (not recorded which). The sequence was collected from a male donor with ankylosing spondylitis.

The CDR3 DNA is TGTGCCAGCAGTGAAATAGGACAGTGGGGTTCCGGGACCCAGTACTTC. Amino acid sequence: CASSEIGQWGSGTQYF. This chain links TRBV25-1 with TRBJ2-5, with D perhaps TRBD1 (6 bases). Per germline, CDR1 MGHDK and CDR2 SYGVNS. The CDR3 consists of 16 residues. Trimming left V 2 bases short and J 7 bases short, with 20 bases between.